Listed below are T cell receptor beta chains from one sample, sequenced in a study of blood T cell repertoires in COVID-19. Libraries were prepared by immunoSEQ multiplex PCR; TCRdb keeps only in-frame clonotypes and omits some of them. Here the sample spans about 440,000 clones, more than 70% being singletons. Sequencing was performed on peripheral blood. These receptors were taken from a woman between 50 and 59 years old with COVID-19, enrolled during active disease. Each CDR3 is given without its conserved first and last residue. The order of the fields is J gene, V gene, CDR3 protein.

TRBJ1-5,TRBV7-8,ASSFDRSRNQPQH
TRBJ2-1,TRBV5-4,ASSLDWTSGGDEQF
TRBJ1-6,TRBV5-8,ASSPDRDNSPLH
TRBJ2-7,TRBV23-1,ASSRHPQGLIYEQY
TRBJ1-4,TRBV11-2,ASSLGHFPRKLF
TRBJ2-3,TRBV5-6,ASSLTDTQY
TRBJ2-5,TRBV19,ASSLGGQETQY
TRBJ2-3,TRBV2,ASRDPQVDTQY
TRBJ2-3,TRBV9,ASSVQGARSDTQY
TRBJ1-2,TRBV7-9,ASSETEAYGYT
TRBJ2-1,TRBV5-4,ASSAGTGYNEQF
TRBJ1-2,TRBV7-9,ASSPPQGRDGYT
TRBJ2-7,TRBV6-5,ASSLQGWDEQY
TRBJ1-2,TRBV6-5,ASRAGGGRGYT
TRBJ1-4,TRBV2,ASRGLRGGNEKLF
TRBJ2-1,TRBV3-1/TRBV3-2,ASSQDPSGGNEQF
TRBJ2-2,TRBV5-4,ASSFPDRGNTGELF
TRBJ1-2,TRBV10-1,ASSANGNYGYT